This T cell receptor beta chain was sequenced during a study of blood T cells in healthy people across ages. This clonotype was found a few times. J lost 6 bases, V lost 8 bases, and 5 bases had no gene match. Germline CDR1 reads SEHNR; CDR2 reads FQNEAQ (reference sequence). The CDR3 consists of 12 residues. Primed by a sample-barcoded 5' primer and a J-beta primer mix, a second PCR proceeded for roughly 7 to 11 cycles. Via MiXCR, TCRdb re-called the 5' RACE reads, giving one row per CDR3 protein. Of 540,000 or so distinct CDR3 sequences detected, 25% to 30% appear once; the ten largest clones hold about a fifth.

The rearrangement uses TRBV7-9 and TRBJ1-2; TRBD1 agrees at 8 bases. Source material: blood. The sequence derives from a woman aged 70 to 79 in good health. The chain's CDR3 is CASLQGANGYTF. CDR3 nucleotide sequence: TGTGCCAGCCTCCAGGGGGCGAATGGCTACACCTTC.